The 20 T cell receptor beta chains given below trace back to one sample, sequenced in a study of blood T cell repertoires in COVID-19 (dated by TCRdb to about 2020). Library preparation employed the immunoSEQ multiplex PCR assay. TCRdb's version of the immuneACCESS table is confined to in-frame rearrangements and falls short of the full clone set. An unresolved V gene accounts for under half of the shortfall where checked; the remainder is of unknown origin. The sample yields 130,000 or so clones; just over 85% were counted once. The ten largest account for about 1.5% of the sample. What was sequenced was peripheral blood. All receptors come from a woman in her sixties or seventies with acute or convalescent COVID-19.

CDR3 nucleotides: TGTGCCAGCAGCCGGCCCAGGGCAGGGGTTAACACCGGGGAGCTGTTTTTT. This encodes CASSRPRAGVNTGELFF. V is TRBV3-1 (or the pseudogene TRBV3-2) and J is TRBJ2-2, with D perhaps TRBD1 (6 bases). The CDR3 is 17 residues long. Per the germline V gene, CDR1 is LGHDT and CDR2 is YNNKEL (reference sequence). Trimming shortened V by 4 bases and J by 2 bases, and 17 bases separated the two germline ends.

This clone showed up just a few times. The V and J genes are TRBV5-5 and TRBJ1-2; 8 nucleotides match TRBD1. The CDR3 is 16 amino acids. Germline CDR1 reads SGHKS; CDR2 reads YYEKEE (reference sequence). J gave up 2 bases and V 0 bases, and 6 bases lay outside the gene matches. In nucleotides, the CDR3 is TGTGCCAGCAGCTTGGAACCGGACAGGGTAAACTATGGCTACACCTTC. Translating gives CASSLEPDRVNYGYTF.

The rearrangement uses TRBV10-3 and TRBJ2-2; D uncertain. This CDR3 contains 13 residues. Trimming shortened V by 11 bases and J by 3 bases, and 13 bases separated the two germline ends. Per the germline V gene, CDR1 is ENHRY and CDR2 is SYGVKD. The CDR3 DNA sequence: TGTGCCTCCAGTCTGGCAGACACCGGGGAGCTGTTTTTT. Its translation is CASSLADTGELFF.

The CDR3, as DNA: TGTGCCAGCTCATACGGACTGTCCACAGATACGCAGTATTTT. Its protein product is CASSYGLSTDTQYF. V and J are TRBV18 and TRBJ2-3; D possibly corresponds to TRBD2 (5 bases). Germline lookup yields CDR1 KGHSH and CDR2 LQKENI. Trimming cost V 5 bases and J 2 bases, with 11 bases left between them. The CDR3 covers 14 residues.

CDR3 sequence reads: CASSPGQGASTEAFF. CDR3 DNA: TGTGCCAGCAGCCCAGGACAGGGGGCGAGCACTGAAGCTTTCTTT. This chain uses TRBV9 with TRBJ1-1, with 11 bases that match TRBD1. The V and J ends lost 4 bases and 4 bases, in that order; junction bases with no gene match: 6. The CDR3 length is 15 residues. Germline CDR1 reads SGDLS; CDR2 reads YYNGEE.

The gene calls are TRBV9 and TRBJ2-7; D is perhaps TRBD2 (6 bases). With 3 bases removed from V and 1 base from J, the gap between germline ends came to 17 bases. The germline V gene encodes CDR1 SGDLS and CDR2 YYNGEE. The CDR3 runs to 16 residues. CDR3 residues: CASSAVGGFGSYEQYF. CDR3 DNA sequence: TGTGCCAGCAGCGCCGTTGGGGGGTTTGGGTCCTACGAGCAGTACTTC.

The CDR3 loop is CSVDRGPDTQYF. The CDR3, as DNA: TGCAGCGTAGACAGGGGGCCAGATACGCAGTATTTT. This sequence joins TRBV29-1 and TRBJ2-3; 10 bases map to TRBD1. The CDR3 has 12 residues. CDR1 is SQVTM and CDR2 is ANQGSEA in the germline V gene. With V trimmed by 6 bases and J by 4 bases, 1 base remained unmatched.

The V gene is TRBV7-8, the J gene TRBJ2-1; a possible D gene is TRBD1 (6 bases). This CDR3 comprises 16 residues. Germline values: CDR1 SGHVS, CDR2 FQNEAQ. With 5 bases removed from V and 0 bases from J, the gap between germline ends came to 14 bases. The CDR3 DNA reads as TGTGCCAGCAGCCGGACAGCCTTGAGCTCCTACAATGAGCAGTTCTTC. As protein: CASSRTALSSYNEQFF.

This clone was found once. The chain uses TRBV9 and TRBJ2-2; 15 nucleotides agree with TRBD2. The CDR3 has 17 residues. Germline V lookup: CDR1 SGDLS, CDR2 YYNGEE. J gave up 5 bases and V 0 bases, and 2 bases lay outside the gene matches. The CDR3 protein is CASSVAGTSGGTGELFF. The CDR3 DNA sequence: TGTGCCAGCAGCGTAGCGGGGACTAGCGGGGGGACCGGGGAGCTGTTTTTT.

This sequence joins TRBV6-5 and TRBJ2-3; D may be TRBD2 (7 bases). The V gene lost 6 bases and the J gene lost 2 bases, with 12 bases spanning the gap. CDR1 and CDR2 (germline): MNHEY, SVGAGI. The CDR3 extends over 14 amino acids. In DNA, the CDR3 is TGTGCCAGCAGGGAGGGGGGGTCCACAGATACGCAGTATTTT. As protein: CASREGGSTDTQYF.

The V and J genes are TRBV6-5 and TRBJ1-6, with TRBD1 identical over 10 bases. V shed 6 bases and J 7 bases; nucleotides not matched to a gene: 6. Per the germline V gene, CDR1 is MNHEY and CDR2 is SVGAGI. This CDR3 contains 15 residues. Here the CDR3 reads CASSPRDRGNSPLHF. Here the CDR3 DNA reads TGTGCCAGCAGCCCCCGGGACAGGGGCAATTCACCCCTCCACTTT.

This chain connects TRBV28 to TRBJ1-5, with TRBD1 matching 9 bases. V gave up 9 bases and J gave up 4 bases; unmatched junction bases: 7. Germline values: CDR1 MDHEN, CDR2 SYDVKM. This CDR3 contains 14 residues. The CDR3 bases are TGTGCCAGTCACAGGGGGCAAAGGAATCAGCCCCAGCATTTT. Translating gives CASHRGQRNQPQHF.

V usage is TRBV5-5 and J usage is TRBJ1-3, with a possible D match to TRBD1 (6 bases). Germline CDR1 and CDR2: SGHKS and YYEKEE (reference sequence). The CDR3 consists of 18 residues. The V end lost 2 bases, the J end lost 1 base, and 19 bases lay between the germline ends. Written as DNA, the CDR3 is TGTGCCAGCAGCTTCCGGCAGGGGCCCCCTACTTCTGGAAACACCATATATTTT. Protein sequence: CASSFRQGPPTSGNTIYF.

This clone is a singleton in its sample. This chain connects TRBV2 to TRBJ1-3; D gene unclear. CDR1 is SNHLY and CDR2 is FYNNEI in the germline V gene. Trimming took 3 bases from V and 4 from J, leaving 4 bases between them. CDR3 size: 12 residues. The CDR3 sequence is CASSDPGNTIYF. The CDR3 coding sequence is TGTGCCAGCAGTGACCCGGGAAACACCATATATTTT.

This chain uses TRBV11-2 with TRBJ2-7; D is possibly TRBD1 (5 bases). The CDR3 is 15 residues long. V was trimmed by 5 bases and J by 2 bases, leaving 16 bases between them. CDR1 is SGHAT and CDR2 is FQNNGV in the germline V gene. CDR3 DNA: TGTGCCAGCAGCCCCTTTTCAGGGTTAACCTACGAGCAGTACTTC. It codes for CASSPFSGLTYEQYF.

V gene TRBV28 combines with J gene TRBJ1-1; perhaps TRBD1 as D (5 bases). The CDR3 runs to 14 residues. CDR1 MDHEN and CDR2 SYDVKM come from the germline V gene. Trimming removed 2 bases at V and 4 bases at J, with 11 bases between. CDR3 sequence: CASSLPGLSTEAFF. In nucleotides, the CDR3 is TGTGCCAGCAGTTTACCAGGGTTGAGCACTGAAGCTTTCTTT.

V usage is TRBV7-2 and J usage is TRBJ1-1; no clear D gene. Germline CDR1 reads SGHTA; CDR2 reads FQGNSA. Trimming took 5 bases from V and 0 from J, leaving 13 bases between them. CDR3 length: 15 amino acids. The CDR3 bases are TGTGCCAGCAGCCTCAGCCCAGGCCTGAACACTGAAGCTTTCTTT. This codes for CASSLSPGLNTEAFF. Using reference TRBV7-2 and TRBJ1-1 for the parts outside the CDR3, the full variable domain is GAGVSQSPSNKVTEKGKDVELRCDPISGHTALYWYRQSLGQGLEFLIYFQGNSAPDKSGLPSDRFSAERTGGSVSTLTIQRTQQEDSAVYLCASSLSPGLNTEAFFGQGTRLTVV.

The J gene is TRBJ2-1, the V gene TRBV6-2 or TRBV6-3, with 15 bases aligning to TRBD2. CDR3 length: 18 residues. V lost 2 bases to trimming and J lost 6 bases; unmatched junction nucleotides: 8. Germline CDR1 reads MNHEY; CDR2 reads SVGEGT. In nucleotides, the CDR3 is TGTGCCAGCAGTTACGGGACTAGCGGGGGGTCTGGAGGCAATGAGCAGTTCTTC. This sequence encodes CASSYGTSGGSGGNEQFF.

V and J are TRBV7-9 and TRBJ1-3; no clear D gene. Trimming took 6 bases from V and 9 from J, leaving 12 bases between them. Germline V gene data show CDR1 as SEHNR and CDR2 as FQNEAQ (reference sequence). The CDR3 has 12 residues. CDR3 DNA: TGTGCCAGCAGACACGTCCTAGGCACCATATATTTT. Translated: CASRHVLGTIYF.

The table lists this clone with a few counts. This chain joins TRBV7-8 and TRBJ1-5, with D possibly being TRBD1 (5 bases). Trimming left V 4 bases short and J 2 bases short, with 6 bases between. The germline V gene has CDR1 SGHVS and CDR2 FQNEAQ. This CDR3 is 13 amino acids long. CDR3 in DNA: TGTGCCAGCAGCTCAGGGCGCAATCAGCCCCAGCATTTT. Translation: CASSSGRNQPQHF.